Below, 12 T cell receptor beta chains from the same sample are listed, as sequenced in a study of OX40 agonist ivuxolimab in advanced cancers. Generated by immunoSEQ multiplex PCR, the TCRdb table keeps only in-frame clones and is missing some. The data hold tens of thousands of clones, with approximately 89% observed a single time. This specimen consisted of CD4+ or CD8+ T cells sorted from blood, obtained in a trial of the OX40 agonist ivuxolimab. The receptors shown here come from an adult with an advanced solid tumor such as melanoma, head and neck, liver or kidney cancer.

The gene calls are TRBV6-5 and TRBJ1-4, with D tentatively TRBD1 (5 bases). In germline, CDR1 is MNHEY, CDR2 SVGAGI. V was shortened by 6 bases and J by 2 bases, with 13 bases between the two germline ends. The CDR3 runs 15 residues. The DNA for the CDR3 is TGTGCCAGCAGCCGTCGGGGGGAGACTAATGAAAAACTGTTTTTT. It is translated as CASSRRGETNEKLFF.

The chain has TRBV5-1 and TRBJ2-5, with D possibly matching TRBD1 (6 bases). The CDR3 totals 14 residues. V lost 4 bases, J lost 1 base, and 11 bases lay in between. Germline V gene sequence: CDR1 SGHRS, CDR2 YFSETQ. The DNA for the CDR3 is TGCGCCAGCAGCAAGGACAGCACCCAAGAGACCCAGTACTTC. This gives the protein CASSKDSTQETQYF. Together with reference TRBV5-1 and TRBJ2-5, the CDR3 gives the full variable domain: KAGVTQTPRYLIKTRGQQVTLSCSPISGHRSVSWYQQTPGQGLQFLFEYFSETQRNKGNFPGRFSGRQFSNSRSEMNVSTLELGDSALYLCASSKDSTQETQYFGPGTRLLVL.

This rearrangement joins TRBV14 to TRBJ2-5; D not certain. Germline CDR1 is SGHDN and CDR2 is FVKESK. This CDR3 spans 13 amino acids. V lost 1 base, J lost 3 bases, and 6 bases lay in between. CDR3 residues: CASSQGPKETQYF. The CDR3, as DNA: TGTGCCAGCAGCCAAGGACCGAAAGAGACCCAGTACTTC.

This clone was counted between two and nine times. V is TRBV4-1 and J is TRBJ2-1; 8 bases fit TRBD1. Germline V gene data show CDR1 as MGHRA and CDR2 as YSYEKL. The CDR3 runs to 18 residues. Unmatched junction bases numbered 19, after V lost 4 bases and J lost 8 bases. CDR3 amino acids: CASSPTIPDRVGKDEQFF. The CDR3 DNA is TGCGCCAGCAGCCCTACGATACCGGACAGGGTCGGTAAGGATGAGCAGTTCTTC.

The rearrangement uses TRBV7-2 and TRBJ2-3; maybe TRBD2 (5 bases). Between the trimmed V and J ends, which lost 4 bases and 6 bases, there was a span of 11 bases. This CDR3 region has 13 residues. Germline V CDR1 and CDR2: SGHTA, FQGNSA. CDR3 DNA: TGTGCCAGCAGCTCGCACTTAGCGGATACGCAGTATTTT. Amino acids: CASSSHLADTQYF.

The rearrangement uses TRBV5-1 and TRBJ2-1; perhaps TRBD2 as D (5 bases). Germline lookup yields CDR1 SGHRS and CDR2 YFSETQ. The CDR3 length is 14 residues. V gave up 0 bases and J gave up 5 bases, with 9 bases separating them. This CDR3 reads CASSLETTNNEQFF. The CDR3, as DNA: TGCGCCAGCAGCTTGGAGACTACCAACAATGAGCAGTTCTTC.

This chain connects TRBV5-4 to TRBJ2-3; TRBD1 matches at 10 bases. The V gene's germline CDR1 is SGHNT and CDR2 YYREEE (reference sequence). The CDR3 totals 16 residues. The J segment lost 2 bases and the V segment lost 3 bases, leaving 6 bases of the junction unmatched. In nucleotides, the CDR3 is TGTGCCAGCAGCTGGGGGGACAGGGGCTCCACAGATACGCAGTATTTT. It yields the protein CASSWGDRGSTDTQYF. Full variable domain (rest looked up from reference TRBV5-4 and TRBJ2-3): ETGVTQSPTHLIKTRGQQVTLRCSSQSGHNTVSWYQQALGQGPQFIFQYYREEENGRGNFPPRFSGLQFPNYSSELNVNALELDDSALYLCASSWGDRGSTDTQYFGPGTRLTVL.

The chain has TRBV5-1 and TRBJ2-5, with D perhaps TRBD2 (6 bases). Trimming removed 3 bases from V and 1 base from J, with 10 bases in between. The CDR3 runs to 14 residues. CDR1 and CDR2 (germline): SGHRS, YFSETQ. CDR3 coding DNA: TGCGCCAGCAGCTCGGGACTGACCCAAGAGACCCAGTACTTC. It is translated as CASSSGLTQETQYF.

This clone has a single count. The rearrangement links TRBV27 to TRBJ2-3; D is unclear. Germline CDR1 reads MNHEY; CDR2 reads SMNVEV (reference sequence). This CDR3 comprises 13 residues. Trimming stripped 5 bases from V and 10 bases from J, with 16 bases between. For the CDR3, the DNA is TGTGCCAGCAGTACCCAGGCCACCACCGCGCAGTATTTT. Amino acid sequence: CASSTQATTAQYF.

A few counts support this clone. This CDR3 reads CASSFTGEANEKLFF. CDR3 nucleotides: TGTGCCAGCAGCTTCACAGGGGAGGCTAATGAAAAACTGTTTTTT. This chain joins TRBV4-2 and TRBJ1-4; 7 nucleotides line up with TRBD1. Germline CDR1 is LGHNA and CDR2 is YNFKEQ. The CDR3 extends over 15 amino acids. Trimming cost V 5 bases and J 3 bases; bases outside gene matches: 6.

This chain uses TRBV11-2 with TRBJ2-7, with 10 bases lining up with TRBD2. The CDR3 is 15 residues long. V was pared by 2 bases and J by 9 bases, with 10 bases of the junction left unmatched. Germline V gene sequence: CDR1 SGHAT, CDR2 FQNNGV. The CDR3: CASSLRSSGGGWQYF. The CDR3 nucleotides are TGTGCCAGCAGCTTACGCTCTAGCGGGGGAGGGTGGCAGTACTTC.

The chain recombines TRBV6-4 with TRBJ2-3; no clear D gene. Germline V gene data show CDR1 as MRHNA and CDR2 as SNTAGT. The CDR3 covers 18 residues. V lost 4 bases and J 1 base, leaving 21 bases between the germline ends. The CDR3 loop reads CASSGAPATNLGTDTQYF. The CDR3 coding sequence is TGTGCCAGCAGTGGTGCCCCGGCCACCAACCTTGGCACAGATACGCAGTATTTT.